These 27 T cell receptor beta chains were sequenced from one sample in a study of OX40 agonist ivuxolimab in advanced cancers. TCRdb's table, derived via immunoSEQ multiplex PCR, lists solely in-frame clones and lacks some. The sample lists about 29,000 clones; 85% to 95% were seen once. Specimen: CD4+ or CD8+ T cells sorted from blood, collected in a trial of the OX40 agonist ivuxolimab. Receptors were obtained from an adult with an advanced solid tumor such as melanoma, head and neck, liver or kidney cancer.

This clone has a handful of counts. The chain joins TRBV7-3 to TRBJ2-5; possibly TRBD1 for D (5 bases). The V and J ends lost 1 base and 4 bases respectively, with 10 bases between them. CDR3 size: 14 residues. Germline V gene sequence: CDR1 SGHTA, CDR2 FQGTGA. CDR3 amino acids: CASSLMGLGETQYF. CDR3 in DNA: TGTGCCAGCAGCTTAATGGGGCTGGGAGAGACCCAGTACTTC.

This rearrangement joins TRBV5-8 to TRBJ1-1; 8 bases line up with TRBD1. The V gene end was trimmed by 3 bases and the J gene end by 6 bases; junction bases not matched to a gene: 4. Germline CDR1 and CDR2: SGHTS and YDEGEE. The CDR3 has 13 amino acids. The CDR3 loop is CASSWGTGAEAFF. CDR3 coding DNA: TGTGCCAGCAGCTGGGGGACAGGAGCTGAAGCTTTCTTT.

The chain has TRBV19 and TRBJ1-1, with D hard to call. This CDR3 is 14 amino acids long. Germline V gene sequence: CDR1 LNHDA, CDR2 SQIVND (reference sequence). The germline V and J ends were trimmed by 2 bases and 2 bases, with 9 bases remaining between them. CDR3 loop: CASSISPGNTEAFF. CDR3 nucleotides: TGTGCCAGTAGTATATCACCGGGAAACACTGAAGCTTTCTTT.

The chain carries TRBV5-1 and TRBJ2-7; TRBD1 agrees at 10 bases. Losses at the gene ends were 2 bases for V and 2 bases for J; bases not matched to a gene: 4. This CDR3 is built from 15 residues. Germline CDR1 SGHRS, CDR2 YFSETQ. The CDR3 region has the DNA TGCGCCAGCAGCTTCAGGACAGGGGGAACCTACGAGCAGTACTTC. It yields the protein CASSFRTGGTYEQYF.

This clone was seen only once. V usage is TRBV9 and J usage is TRBJ1-2; the D is unclear. The ends were cut back, 3 bases at V and 8 bases at J, with 11 bases in the middle. The CDR3 totals 12 residues. Germline CDR1 SGDLS, CDR2 YYNGEE. The CDR3 here is CASSDSLGGYTF. CDR3 coding DNA: TGTGCCAGCAGCGACTCTCTGGGGGGCTACACCTTC.

V and J are TRBV29-1 and TRBJ2-7; TRBD1 or TRBD2 may be the D gene (5 bases each). This CDR3 has 13 residues. Germline V gene lookup returns CDR1 SQVTM and CDR2 ANQGSEA. Trimming took 7 bases from V and 1 from J, leaving 14 bases between them. CDR3 nucleotide sequence: TGCAGCGCCCCGGTGGGGGATTCCTACGAGCAGTACTTC. It is translated as CSAPVGDSYEQYF.

This rearrangement joins TRBV18 to TRBJ2-3, with 8 bases identical to TRBD2. This CDR3 is built from 18 residues. V lost 1 base to trimming and J lost 3 bases; unmatched junction nucleotides: 12. Germline V CDR1 and CDR2: KGHSH, LQKENI. CDR3 residues: CASSPLGTKRESTDTQYF. The DNA of the CDR3 is TGTGCCAGCTCACCACTAGGGACTAAGCGGGAGTCTACAGATACGCAGTATTTT.

The CDR3 sequence: CASSFGQREDYEQYF. CDR3 nucleotides: TGTGCCAGCAGCTTCGGTCAGCGGGAGGACTACGAGCAGTACTTC. The genes are TRBV13 and TRBJ2-7; 9 bases match TRBD2. Germline CDR1 is PRHDT and CDR2 is FYEKMQ (reference sequence). The CDR3 is 15 residues long. V lost 3 bases to trimming and J lost 3 bases; unmatched junction nucleotides: 6. Complete variable domain (other parts from reference TRBV13 and TRBJ2-7): AAGVIQSPRHLIKEKRETATLKCYPIPRHDTVYWYQQGPGQDPQFLISFYEKMQSDKGSIPDRFSAQQFSDYHSELNMSSLELGDSALYFCASSFGQREDYEQYFGPGTRLTVT.

The chain links TRBV6-5 to TRBJ1-3; possible D gene TRBD1, 6 bases. The V and J ends lost 1 base and 8 bases respectively, with 12 bases between them. The CDR3 runs to 14 residues. The germline V gene has CDR1 MNHEY and CDR2 SVGAGI. The DNA of the CDR3 is TGTGCCAGCAGTTACTGGCAGGGGAGGGACACCATATATTTT. Protein sequence: CASSYWQGRDTIYF.

The chain employs TRBV7-6 and TRBJ2-7; D is possibly TRBD2 (5 bases). V lost 3 bases to trimming and J lost 7 bases, with 19 bases between them. The CDR3 runs 15 residues. Germline V gene data show CDR1 as SGHVS and CDR2 as FNYEAQ. CDR3 loop: CASSFSRQPGKEQYF. In DNA form, the CDR3 reads TGTGCCAGCAGCTTTTCCCGCCAGCCGGGGAAGGAGCAGTACTTC.

The chain links TRBV6-5 to TRBJ1-2; TRBD1 is a possible D gene (5 bases). CDR3 length: 14 amino acids. V was pared by 2 bases and J by 4 bases, with 11 bases between. Germline V gene data show CDR1 as MNHEY and CDR2 as SVGAGI. The CDR3 loop reads CASSYPGGTYGYTF. The CDR3 nucleotides are TGTGCCAGCAGTTACCCTGGGGGGACCTATGGCTACACCTTC.

The CDR3 loop reads CATRTSGGAEETQYF. The CDR3 DNA sequence: TGTGCCACCCGGACTAGCGGGGGGGCCGAGGAGACCCAGTACTTC. This chain connects TRBV10-3 to TRBJ2-5; 15 bases agree with TRBD2. V dropped 10 bases and J dropped 5; count of bases not matched to a gene: 8. The CDR3 runs to 15 residues. Germline CDR1 and CDR2: ENHRY and SYGVKD.

This rearrangement joins TRBV19 to TRBJ1-6; unclear D gene. Looked up from germline, CDR1 is LNHDA and CDR2 is SQIVND (reference sequence). The CDR3 is made up of 14 amino acids. V shed 7 bases and J shed 3 bases, with 10 bases lying between them. CDR3 amino acids: CASMGSYYNSPLHF. Here the CDR3 DNA reads TGTGCCAGTATGGGCAGTTACTATAATTCACCCCTCCACTTT.

This chain links TRBV5-1 with TRBJ2-7; 9 nucleotides agree with TRBD2. V shed 0 bases, J shed 3 bases, and the junction held 4 bases outside the gene matches. The germline V gene encodes CDR1 SGHRS and CDR2 YFSETQ. The CDR3 consists of 15 residues. The CDR3 reads CASSLGGGAFYEQYF. The CDR3 DNA sequence: TGCGCCAGCAGCTTGGGCGGGGGGGCCTTCTACGAGCAGTACTTC.

CDR3 sequence (DNA): TGCGCCAGCAGCTTGCCCGGGACGGATAGCTCCTACGAGCAGTACTTC. The encoded protein is CASSLPGTDSSYEQYF. The gene calls are TRBV5-1 and TRBJ2-7; D may be TRBD1 or TRBD2 (5 bases each). This CDR3 comprises 16 residues. Between the trimmed V and J ends, which lost 1 base and 0 bases, there was a span of 14 bases. The germline V gene has CDR1 SGHRS and CDR2 YFSETQ.

This chain joins TRBV5-6 and TRBJ1-5; 9 bases agree with TRBD1. The CDR3 sequence is 16 residues long. Losses at the gene ends were 3 bases for V and 4 bases for J; bases not matched to a gene: 8. CDR1 and CDR2 (germline): SGHDT, YYEEEE. CDR3 sequence (DNA): TGTGCCAGCAGCTGGGGGGGACAGGGATTAAATCAGCCCCAGCATTTT. This encodes CASSWGGQGLNQPQHF.

The V gene is TRBV9, the J gene TRBJ1-2; TRBD1 aligns across 8 bases. Per germline, CDR1 SGDLS and CDR2 YYNGEE. This CDR3 has 15 amino acids. V shed 4 bases and J 4 bases; nucleotides not matched to a gene: 9. The CDR3 spells CASSSIGQGRYGYTF. In DNA, the CDR3 is TGTGCCAGCAGCTCAATCGGACAGGGACGCTATGGCTACACCTTC.

J is TRBJ1-6 and V is TRBV6-1; D not resolved. Trimming cost V 4 bases and J 7 bases, with 8 bases left between them. This CDR3 spans 13 amino acids. Per the germline V gene, CDR1 is MNHNS and CDR2 is SASEGT. The CDR3 loop is CASSVTENSPLHF. As DNA, the CDR3 is TGTGCCAGCAGTGTTACAGAGAATTCACCCCTCCACTTT.

This chain uses TRBV9 with TRBJ1-2; D gene uncertain. The CDR3 contains 13 residues. Trimming shortened V by 0 bases and J by 7 bases, and 10 bases separated the two germline ends. The germline CDR1 and CDR2 sequences are SGDLS and YYNGEE. The CDR3 sequence is CASSVVSGFGYTF. DNA for the CDR3: TGTGCCAGCAGCGTAGTTTCCGGGTTTGGCTACACCTTC.

The chain uses TRBV19 and TRBJ1-6; D is ambiguous. CDR1 is LNHDA and CDR2 is SQIVND in the germline V gene (reference sequence). The CDR3 runs 14 residues. The V and J ends lost 5 bases and 5 bases respectively, with 10 bases between them. The CDR3 sequence is CASSEGMDNSPLHF. CDR3 coding DNA: TGTGCCAGTAGTGAGGGAATGGATAATTCACCCCTCCACTTT.

The genes are TRBV7-6 and TRBJ2-1; 7 positions agree with TRBD1. J was trimmed by 2 bases and V by 2 bases; bases with no gene match: 6. Per germline, CDR1 SGHVS and CDR2 FNYEAQ. The CDR3 loop spans 16 amino acids. CDR3 sequence: CASSLWTGPTYNEQFF. CDR3 nucleotide sequence: TGTGCCAGCAGCTTATGGACAGGTCCTACCTACAATGAGCAGTTCTTC. Based on the CDR3 plus reference TRBV7-6 and TRBJ2-1, the full variable domain is GAGVSQSPRYKVTKRGQDVALRCDPISGHVSLYWYRQALGQGPEFLTYFNYEAQQDKSGLPNDRFSAERPEGSISTLTIQRTEQRDSAMYRCASSLWTGPTYNEQFFGPGTRLTVL.

The V call is TRBV7-2, the J call TRBJ2-7; no firm D call. Deletions cut 1 base from V and 7 bases from J, with 14 bases between. This CDR3 is 14 amino acids long. From germline, CDR1 is SGHTA and CDR2 FQGNSA. The CDR3 DNA reads as TGTGCCAGCAGCTTAGAGGGCCTCAGGAAAGAGCAGTACTTC. Its translation is CASSLEGLRKEQYF. The full variable domain, rest sourced from reference TRBV7-2 and TRBJ2-7, is GAGVSQSPSNKVTEKGKDVELRCDPISGHTALYWYRQSLGQGLEFLIYFQGNSAPDKSGLPSDRFSAERTGGSVSTLTIQRTQQEDSAVYLCASSLEGLRKEQYFGPGTRLTVT.

This rearrangement joins TRBV27 to TRBJ2-7; the D gene is possibly TRBD1 (5 bases). CDR3 length: 14 amino acids. Trimming removed 5 bases from V and 3 bases from J, with 14 bases in between. Germline loops: CDR1 MNHEY, CDR2 SMNVEV (reference sequence). CDR3 loop: CASSLLGLNYEQYF. Here the CDR3 DNA reads TGTGCCAGCAGTCTCCTGGGGCTCAACTACGAGCAGTACTTC.

J is TRBJ2-2 and V is TRBV6-5; D is perhaps TRBD2 (6 bases). From germline, CDR1 is MNHEY and CDR2 SVGAGI. The V and J ends lost 8 bases and 2 bases respectively, with 15 bases between them. The length of the CDR3 is 15 residues. The CDR3 loop is CASGELALNTGELFF. The CDR3 bases are TGTGCCAGCGGGGAACTAGCCCTTAACACCGGGGAGCTGTTTTTT.

The chain carries TRBV14 and TRBJ1-1, with D uncertain. Trimming took off 6 bases at V and 1 base at J, with 18 bases between the two ends. The length of the CDR3 is 16 residues. Germline lookup yields CDR1 SGHDN and CDR2 FVKESK. CDR3 region: CASSRLRTTENTEAFF. The CDR3 DNA reads as TGTGCCAGCAGTCGACTAAGGACGACCGAGAACACTGAAGCTTTCTTT.

V is TRBV30 and J is TRBJ1-1, with D uncertain. The V gene's germline CDR1 is GTSNPN and CDR2 SVGIG (reference sequence). CDR3 length: 12 residues. Trimming cost V 2 bases and J 3 bases, with 7 bases left between them. The DNA of the CDR3 is TGTGCCTGGAGTCACCGGGACACTGAAGCTTTCTTT. Amino acid sequence: CAWSHRDTEAFF.

CDR3 DNA: TGTGCCAGCTCTAGCCCCGGCTCCTACGAGCAGTACTTC. Its translation: CASSSPGSYEQYF. V is TRBV27 and J is TRBJ2-7; a weak D match, TRBD2 (5 bases). Per the germline V gene, CDR1 is MNHEY and CDR2 is SMNVEV (reference sequence). With 8 bases removed from V and 0 bases from J, the gap between germline ends came to 11 bases. The CDR3 contains 13 residues.